The 21 T cell receptor beta chains reported below all come from one sample, sequenced in a study of blood T cell repertoires in COVID-19. Produced via immunoSEQ multiplex PCR; TCRdb's table is partial and in-frame only. The sample carries about 260,000 clones, over 80% recorded once. Sequencing input: PBMCs or T cells enriched from blood (not recorded which). These receptors came from a man in his forties or fifties who had been exposed to COVID-19.

The gene calls are TRBV5-1 and TRBJ2-1, with 12 bases fitting TRBD2. In germline, CDR1 is SGHRS, CDR2 YFSETQ. The CDR3 contains 16 residues. Unmatched junction bases numbered 8, after V lost 7 bases and J lost 3 bases. The CDR3 region is CASGKGLAGVYNEQFF. The CDR3 DNA reads as TGCGCCAGCGGAAAGGGACTAGCGGGTGTCTACAATGAGCAGTTCTTC.

The chain employs TRBV10-3 and TRBJ1-6; 8 positions match TRBD1. J lost 10 bases, V lost 11 bases, and 10 bases had no gene match. The CDR3 loop spans 13 amino acids. CDR1 and CDR2 from the germline V gene are ENHRY and SYGVKD. CDR3 coding DNA: TGTGCCTCCAGGACAGGGACTGAGTCACCCCTCCACTTT. It is translated as CASRTGTESPLHF.

The chain joins TRBV7-8 to TRBJ1-1; D possibly corresponds to TRBD1 (5 bases). The V gene lost 2 bases and the J gene lost 1 base, with 8 bases spanning the gap. CDR1 and CDR2 (germline): SGHVS, FQNEAQ. The CDR3 spans 14 residues. CDR3 in DNA: TGTGCCAGCAGCTTAACAACAGGGAACACTGAAGCTTTCTTT. This gives the protein CASSLTTGNTEAFF.

The chain couples TRBV28 to TRBJ1-2, with D uncertain. This CDR3 has 13 residues. Trimming pared 6 bases from V and 4 bases from J, leaving 12 bases between. Germline V gives CDR1 MDHEN, CDR2 SYDVKM. CDR3 in amino acids: CASSSGVGYGYTF. The CDR3 bases are TGTGCCAGCAGCTCGGGAGTAGGCTATGGCTACACCTTC.

CDR3 loop: CASTLLDSSYNSPLHF. The DNA for the CDR3 is TGTGCCAGCACCCTACTGGACAGCTCCTATAATTCACCCCTCCACTTT. This rearrangement joins TRBV28 to TRBJ1-6, with D possibly matching TRBD1 (6 bases). This CDR3 region has 16 residues. Deletions cut 7 bases from V and 0 bases from J, with 13 bases between. Germline V gene data show CDR1 as MDHEN and CDR2 as SYDVKM.

The V and J genes are TRBV5-1 and TRBJ2-7, with TRBD2 matching over 8 bases. With V trimmed by 8 bases and J by 5 bases, 12 bases remained unmatched. The V gene's germline CDR1 is SGHRS and CDR2 YFSETQ. The CDR3 is made up of 14 amino acids. The CDR3 reads CASSPGLARDEQYV. The CDR3 DNA reads as TGCGCCAGTTCACCTGGACTAGCAAGGGACGAGCAGTACGTC.

The J gene is TRBJ1-1, the V gene TRBV11-2, with a weak D call TRBD1 (5 bases). Looked up from germline, CDR1 is SGHAT and CDR2 is FQNNGV. V dropped 5 bases and J dropped 4 bases, with 17 bases sitting between them. The CDR3 extends over 15 amino acids. The CDR3, as DNA: TGTGCCAGCAGCACCAACACGGGGGTGGGCACTGAAGCTTTCTTT. This sequence encodes CASSTNTGVGTEAFF.

The chain has TRBV7-2 and TRBJ1-4; the D gene is possibly TRBD1 (5 bases). The germline gives CDR1 SGHTA, CDR2 FQGNSA. The CDR3 runs 15 residues. V was cut by 1 base and J by 7 bases, with 13 bases left in between. The CDR3 sequence: CASSLVSTTVEKLFF. The DNA of the CDR3 is TGTGCCAGCAGCTTAGTCTCTACGACAGTTGAAAAACTGTTTTTT.

The CDR3 loop reads CAWSVKIGVTDTQYF. The DNA of the CDR3 is TGTGCCTGGAGTGTTAAGATCGGGGTCACAGATACGCAGTATTTT. The rearrangement uses TRBV30 and TRBJ2-3, with D possibly TRBD2 on 5 matching bases. The CDR3 covers 15 residues. Germline values: CDR1 GTSNPN, CDR2 SVGIG (reference sequence). V was cut by 0 bases and J by 2 bases, with 12 bases left in between.

The chain couples TRBV11-2 to TRBJ2-1, with 9 positions matching TRBD1. The CDR3 is 16 amino acids. Germline CDR1 and CDR2: SGHAT and FQNNGV. Trimming cost V 3 bases and J 5 bases; bases outside gene matches: 8. The chain's CDR3 is CASSFQQGAVDNEQFF. CDR3 in DNA: TGTGCCAGCAGCTTCCAACAGGGGGCTGTCGACAATGAGCAGTTCTTC.

The chain links TRBV12-3 or TRBV12-4 to TRBJ2-1; the D gene is possibly TRBD2 (6 bases). V lost 6 bases, J lost 10 bases, and 13 bases lay in between. The CDR3 is 12 amino acids. The CDR3 DNA reads as TGTGCCAGCAGCCAGACTAGTGTCGAGCAGTTCTTC. Its translation is CASSQTSVEQFF.

This clone is a singleton in its sample. This chain connects TRBV11-3 to TRBJ1-3, with D maybe TRBD1 (6 bases). This CDR3 region has 15 residues. Germline V gene lookup returns CDR1 SGHNT and CDR2 YENEEA. Trimming stripped 1 base from V and 4 bases from J, with 11 bases between. CDR3 protein: CASSLVSGVGNTIYF. The CDR3 DNA reads TGTGCCAGCAGCTTAGTTTCAGGGGTCGGAAACACCATATATTTT.

This clone came up a few times. The rearrangement uses TRBV5-3 and TRBJ1-4; no reliable D call. TRBV5-3 is designated an ORF whose function remains uncertain. CDR3 length equals 14 residues. Trimming removed 4 bases from V and 3 bases from J, with 10 bases in between. The CDR3: CARSRDASNEKLFF. CDR3 coding DNA: TGTGCCAGAAGCCGGGATGCGTCTAATGAAAAACTGTTTTTT.

The CDR3: CASSYQMGASTDTQYF. The DNA of the CDR3 is TGCGCCAGCAGCTACCAGATGGGGGCAAGCACAGATACGCAGTATTTT. V gene TRBV5-1 combines with J gene TRBJ2-3; maybe TRBD1 (6 bases). The CDR3 loop spans 16 amino acids. Germline V gives CDR1 SGHRS, CDR2 YFSETQ. V shed 3 bases and J shed 0 bases, with 14 bases lying between them.

The chain uses TRBV5-1 and TRBJ1-3, with a weak D call TRBD1 (6 bases). The germline gives CDR1 SGHRS, CDR2 YFSETQ. V dropped 0 bases and J dropped 0 bases, with 10 bases sitting between them. The CDR3 has 16 amino acids. The chain's CDR3 is CASSLDLGGSGNTIYF. The CDR3 nucleotides read TGCGCCAGCAGCTTGGATTTAGGGGGCTCTGGAAACACCATATATTTT.

Of note for this clone: Distinct nucleotide sequences in the sample also encode this CDR3. The chain combines TRBV24-1 with TRBJ1-1; TRBD1 might be the D (6 bases). The CDR3 contains 13 residues. Germline V gene sequence: CDR1 KGHDR, CDR2 SFDVKD. V lost 4 bases and J lost 4, with 9 bases in between. The CDR3 protein is CATSDPDSTEAFF. CDR3 coding DNA: TGTGCCACCAGTGACCCGGACAGCACTGAAGCTTTCTTT.

The rearrangement uses TRBV6-1 and TRBJ1-1; a possible D gene is TRBD1 (5 bases). V was shortened by 3 bases and J by 4 bases, with 12 bases between the two germline ends. The CDR3 contains 14 residues. The germline V gene encodes CDR1 MNHNS and CDR2 SASEGT. DNA for the CDR3: TGTGCCAGCAGTGAGAACAGGCTACTCACTGAAGCTTTCTTT. This sequence encodes CASSENRLLTEAFF.

V is TRBV5-1 and J is TRBJ1-1, with TRBD1 as a possible D gene (5 bases). This CDR3 contains 15 residues. The germline V gene has CDR1 SGHRS and CDR2 YFSETQ. The V gene lost 3 bases and the J gene lost 1 base, with 13 bases spanning the gap. The CDR3 loop reads CASSSTTAPNTEAFF. CDR3 nucleotide sequence: TGCGCCAGCAGCTCGACGACAGCCCCGAACACTGAAGCTTTCTTT.

CDR3 sequence: CAISDPDRVGRGGNQPQHF. CDR3 sequence (DNA): TGTGCCATCAGTGACCCGGACAGGGTAGGCCGAGGGGGCAATCAGCCCCAGCATTTT. The chain uses TRBV10-3 and TRBJ1-5, with 8 bases aligning to TRBD1. The CDR3 covers 19 residues. V was pared by 3 bases and J by 2 bases, with 15 bases of the junction left unmatched. Germline V CDR1 and CDR2: ENHRY, SYGVKD.

The rearrangement uses TRBV10-3 and TRBJ1-5; TRBD1 matches at 9 bases. This CDR3 contains 19 residues. J gave up 0 bases and V 10 bases, and 19 bases lay outside the gene matches. Germline-derived CDR1 and CDR2 are ENHRY and SYGVKD. As DNA, the CDR3 is TGTGCCACCCGCTCCTCTACGACAGGGGGGAATTATAGCAATCAGCCCCAGCATTTT. It codes for CATRSSTTGGNYSNQPQHF.

The chain links TRBV5-1 to TRBJ2-4; TRBD1 might be the D (6 bases). The V gene's germline CDR1 is SGHRS and CDR2 YFSETQ. The CDR3 spans 14 residues. Trimming took 5 bases from V and 1 from J, leaving 10 bases between them. CDR3 region: CASRNQGAKNIQYF. The DNA for the CDR3 is TGCGCCAGCAGGAATCAGGGGGCCAAAAACATTCAGTACTTC.